This T cell receptor (beta chain) was captured by sequencing in a study of T cell repertoires in cytomegalovirus infection. Study observations and caveats: Identification of carriers of CMV plus the relevant HLA was achieved through cumulative public TCR beta family frequency.

Trimming took off 0 bases at V and 5 bases at J, with 14 bases between the two ends. This CDR3 has 15 amino acids. The germline V gene encodes CDR1 MNHNY and CDR2 SVGAGI (reference sequence). TCRdb analysed the reads with MiXCR anew, one entry per CDR3 protein. Of fewer than 550,000 distinct CDR3 sequences listed, approximately 17% are singletons. Worth noting for this clonotype: Its specificity is unknown.

The genes are TRBV6-6 and TRBJ2-7; no firm D call. Material for sequencing was CD8+ T cells from PBMCs. This clonotype originated in a human donor in good health (CMV status not recorded). Some clones in this sample may be carry-over from other donors' samples. This CDR3 is CASSYSPGSIDEQYF. The CDR3 DNA follows: TGTGCCAGCAGTTACTCACCGGGCAGTATTGACGAGCAGTACTTC.